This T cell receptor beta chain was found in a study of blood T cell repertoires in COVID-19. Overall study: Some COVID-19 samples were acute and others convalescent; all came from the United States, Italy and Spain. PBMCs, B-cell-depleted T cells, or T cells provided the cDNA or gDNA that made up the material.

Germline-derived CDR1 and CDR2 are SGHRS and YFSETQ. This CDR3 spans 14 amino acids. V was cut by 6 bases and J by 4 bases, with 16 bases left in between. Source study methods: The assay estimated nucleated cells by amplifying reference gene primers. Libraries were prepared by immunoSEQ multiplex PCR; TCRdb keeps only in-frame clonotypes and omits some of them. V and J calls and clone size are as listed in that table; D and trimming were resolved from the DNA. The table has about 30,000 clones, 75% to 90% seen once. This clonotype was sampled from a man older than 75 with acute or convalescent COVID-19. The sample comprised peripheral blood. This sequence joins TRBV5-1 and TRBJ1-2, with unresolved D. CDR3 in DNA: TGCGCCAGCAACTGGGCCTCAGGCCTCTATGGCTACACCTTC. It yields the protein CASNWASGLYGYTF. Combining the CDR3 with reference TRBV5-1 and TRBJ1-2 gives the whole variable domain KAGVTQTPRYLIKTRGQQVTLSCSPISGHRSVSWYQQTPGQGLQFLFEYFSETQRNKGNFPGRFSGRQFSNSRSEMNVSTLELGDSALYLCASNWASGLYGYTFGSGTRLTVV.